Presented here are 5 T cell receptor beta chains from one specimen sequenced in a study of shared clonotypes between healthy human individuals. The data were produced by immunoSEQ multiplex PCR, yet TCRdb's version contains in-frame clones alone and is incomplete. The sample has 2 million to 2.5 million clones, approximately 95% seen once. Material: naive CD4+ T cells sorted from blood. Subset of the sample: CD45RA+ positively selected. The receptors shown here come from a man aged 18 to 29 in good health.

CDR3 residues: CASSLGGSLEAFF. In DNA form, the CDR3 reads TGCGCCAGCAGCTTGGGTGGCAGCCTAGAAGCTTTCTTT. The rearrangement links TRBV5-1 to TRBJ1-1; no clear D gene. V was shortened by 0 bases and J by 8 bases, with 11 bases between the two germline ends. The CDR3 has 13 residues. The germline V gene has CDR1 SGHRS and CDR2 YFSETQ. Using reference TRBV5-1 and TRBJ1-1 for the parts outside the CDR3, the full variable domain is KAGVTQTPRYLIKTRGQQVTLSCSPISGHRSVSWYQQTPGQGLQFLFEYFSETQRNKGNFPGRFSGRQFSNSRSEMNVSTLELGDSALYLCASSLGGSLEAFFGQGTRLTVV.

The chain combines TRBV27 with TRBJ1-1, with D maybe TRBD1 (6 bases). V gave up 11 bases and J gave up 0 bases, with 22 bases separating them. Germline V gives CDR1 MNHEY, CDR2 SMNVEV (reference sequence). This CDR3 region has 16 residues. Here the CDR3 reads CAPWRRTARLNTEAFF. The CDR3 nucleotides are TGTGCCCCTTGGCGGAGGACAGCTCGACTGAACACTGAAGCTTTCTTT.

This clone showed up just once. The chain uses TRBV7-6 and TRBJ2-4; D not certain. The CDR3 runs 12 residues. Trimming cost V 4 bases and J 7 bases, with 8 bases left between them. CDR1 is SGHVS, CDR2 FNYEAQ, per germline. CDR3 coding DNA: TGTGCCAGCAGCTCCACCGACAACATTCAGTACTTC. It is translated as CASSSTDNIQYF.

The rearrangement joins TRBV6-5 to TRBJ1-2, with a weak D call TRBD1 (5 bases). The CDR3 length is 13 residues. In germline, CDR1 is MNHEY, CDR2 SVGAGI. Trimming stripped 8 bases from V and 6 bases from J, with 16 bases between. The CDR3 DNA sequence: TGTGCCAGCCTTGGTGGCCCGGGGGATGGCTACACCTTC. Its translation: CASLGGPGDGYTF.

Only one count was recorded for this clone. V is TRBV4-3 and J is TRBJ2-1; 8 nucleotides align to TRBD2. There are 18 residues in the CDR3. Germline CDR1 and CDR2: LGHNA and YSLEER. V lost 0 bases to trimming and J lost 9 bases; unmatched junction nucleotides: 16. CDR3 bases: TGCGCCAGCAGCCAAGAGAGTCCGACTAGCGCTACACATCGTGAGCAGTTCTTC. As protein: CASSQESPTSATHREQFF.